This TCR beta chain comes out of a study of OX40 agonist ivuxolimab in advanced cancers. Sampling times: baseline, cycle 4 day 1, cycle 7 day 1. Study-wide points: At 0.1 to 3.0 mg/kg, CD4+ and CD8+ blood T cells expanded clonally by week 6.

Concerning this clone: Its antigen is not known.

Assay used: immunoSEQ multiplex PCR; TCRdb lists only in-frame clones, some missing. The repertoire includes about 52,000 clones, around four fifths of them detected once, and around 12% sits in the top ten. There are 14 residues in the CDR3. Trimming left V 0 bases short and J 6 bases short, with 9 bases between. Germline V gives CDR1 LGHNA, CDR2 YSLEER. The chain uses TRBV4-3 and TRBJ2-1; D ambiguous. This receptor was identified in an adult with an advanced solid tumor such as melanoma, head and neck, liver or kidney cancer. This specimen was CD4+ or CD8+ T cells sorted from blood, taken in a trial of the OX40 agonist ivuxolimab. The chain's CDR3 is CASSQERLFNEQFF. The CDR3 nucleotides read TGCGCCAGCAGCCAAGAACGCCTCTTCAATGAGCAGTTCTTC.